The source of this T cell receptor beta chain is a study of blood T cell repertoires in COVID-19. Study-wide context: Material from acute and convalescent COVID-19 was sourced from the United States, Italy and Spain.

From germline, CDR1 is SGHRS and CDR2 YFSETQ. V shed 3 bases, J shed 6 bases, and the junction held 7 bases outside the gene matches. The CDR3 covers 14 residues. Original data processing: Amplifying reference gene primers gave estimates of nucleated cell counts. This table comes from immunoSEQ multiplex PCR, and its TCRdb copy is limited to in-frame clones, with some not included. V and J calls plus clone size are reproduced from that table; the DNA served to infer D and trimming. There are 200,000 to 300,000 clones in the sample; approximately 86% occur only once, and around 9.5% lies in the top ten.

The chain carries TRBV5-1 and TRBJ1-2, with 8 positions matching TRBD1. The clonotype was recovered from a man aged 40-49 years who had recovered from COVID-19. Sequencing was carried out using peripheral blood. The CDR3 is CASSSYPDRDGYTF. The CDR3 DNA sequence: TGCGCCAGCAGCTCATACCCGGACAGGGATGGCTACACCTTC.